This TCR beta chain appears in the sequencing data of a study of beta chain features in type 1 diabetes. Notes on the study in general: In all four CD4+ subsets, TCRB CDR3 length was significantly, moderately reduced in type 1 diabetes. Still unanswered here is whether HLA type influences TCRB rearrangement. In type 1 diabetes patients, VDJ junctions had fewer insertions; deletions at these junctions were more frequent.

Trimming took off 6 bases at V and 5 bases at J, with 13 bases between the two ends. CDR1 is SEHNR and CDR2 is FQNEAQ in the germline V gene (reference sequence). The CDR3 runs 13 residues. Sorting that relied on CD45RO/CCR7/CD25/CD127/CD95/CD27 yielded CD4+ naive, central memory, regulatory and stem cell-like memory cells. This clone showed up just a few times. Antigen: not known. Expressed TCRB transcripts got sequenced, as all isolated RNA was reverse transcribed. Measured with immunoSEQ multiplex PCR; TCRdb has only the in-frame clones, and not every one. The table records roughly 140,000 clones, around 10% of them present only once.

The chain has TRBV7-9 and TRBJ2-5; tentatively, D is TRBD1 (6 bases). Sequencing was carried out using central memory CD4+ T cells from blood. This sequence was found in a man aged 25 to 45 with type 1 diabetes. The CDR3 bases are TGTGCCAGCAGAAAAAGTGACAGGGAGACCCAGTACTTC. The encoded protein is CASRKSDRETQYF.